This TCR beta chain was identified during a study of graft-versus-host responses after intestinal transplantation (dated by TCRdb to the early 2020s). Looking at the study overall: The transplants that recipients got were multivisceral, liver-intestinal, or isolated intestinal. All recipients received anti-thymocyte globulin induction followed by maintenance tacrolimus and steroids for roughly 3 years. Bulk TCR-beta CDR3 sequencing was used to track graft-versus-host and host-versus-graft alloreactive T cell clones in the graft, circulation and bone marrow after intestinal transplantation. Alloreactive clones were identified by sequencing pre-transplant mixed lymphocyte reaction products and comparing them with unstimulated pre-transplant donor and recipient T cells. The cohort enrolled some 23 intestinal transplant recipients including one retransplant, and a few patients lacking pretransplant specimens were excluded. Donor T cell macrochimerism was defined as a peak of at least 4% donor T cells among recipient peripheral blood mononuclear cells. Rather than being sequenced by the commercial service, samples from three later patients were sequenced in-house on an Illumina MiSeq and processed with MiXCR.

The investigation overall reported the following: Early after transplant, peak levels of circulating GvH clones were found to be associated with declines in HvG clones. GvH clones were detected in recipient bone marrow, and some of these GvH clones were observed earlier in ileal mucosa or blood, consistent with an intestinal mucosal origin. Patients with donor T cell macrochimerism had high GvH to HvG T cell clonal ratios in their allografts. The relatively low number and heterogeneity of intestinal transplant patients limited the conclusions.

The library was prepared using the immunoSEQ multiplex PCR assay. For most patients, genomic DNA was isolated using the Qiagen DNeasy Blood and Tissue Kit and was shipped frozen to Adaptive Biotechnologies for TCR sequencing. For most patients, genomic DNA was subjected to high-throughput TCR-beta CDR3 sequencing by Adaptive Biotechnologies. The study's processing was this. TCR sequencing data were retrieved from Adaptive's ImmunoSEQ software for some 19 patients, whereas three other patients were processed with MiXCR and VDJtools. CD4 versus CD8 sorting errors were corrected by removing sequences found in both subsets at a frequency ratio below 5:1. CDR3 nucleotide sequences shared between donor and recipient were removed because the origin of such sequences could not be assigned. At least 2-fold expansion over unstimulated cells and a minimum CFSE-low frequency of 0.002% (template counts) or 0.001% (read counts) were required for clones to be classified as alloreactive. Mappable clones were those detected in sequenced pre-transplant spleen, lymph node, or MLR CFSE-low populations of the donor or recipient. Cumulative frequency of alloreactive clones was calculated as a percentage of all sequences weighted by copy number. Imported from immuneACCESS, the table was reduced by TCRdb to in-frame sequences with V and J called. These copies leave out some clones; in studies compared against another copy, an unresolved V gene accounts for under half, and the cause of the remainder is not known. The V and J calls and clone size were taken over from that table, and D and trimming were inferred from the DNA. Within this sample are about 93,000 clones, with over 80% of them counted one time only. Less than 0.6% of the sample goes to the ten largest clones.

The trim is 8 bases for V and 3 bases for J, with a gap of 16 bases between the germline ends. The CDR1 and CDR2 encoded by the germline V gene (reference sequence) are SGHAT and FQDESV. The CDR3 contains 14 residues, cysteine and phenylalanine counted. Of all the DNA, just the CDR3 is kept, 42 bases in frame from base 1. For this clone: The specificity of this receptor is unknown. No base-level quality is on record; no much larger clone is a single base apart.

What the time point label conveys for this sample: cells obtained before transplantation from donor or recipient. CD3+CD4+ and CD3+CD8+ populations were FACS-sorted from unstimulated pre-transplant donor and recipient cells taken from spleen or lymph nodes. The sequencing used unstimulated CD8+ T cells sorted from spleen or lymph node cells, collected before intestinal transplant. This clonotype was obtained from a human donor who received an intestinal transplant. This chain is built from TRBV11-1 and TRBJ1-1, with TRBD1 tentatively as D gene (6 bases match). The bases are TGTGCCAGCCCCCCATACAGGGTTCACACTGAAGCTTTCTTT. This is translated as CASPPYRVHTEAFF.